These 30 T cell receptor beta chains originate from one sample sequenced in a study of CXCR3-negative and CXCR3-positive naive CD8 T cells. General observations from the study: Compared with CXCR3-negative naive cells, CXCR3-positive naive cells showed more hydrophobic TRB CDR3s.

UMI labels and 5' RACE were used to prepare the TRB cDNA libraries. TCRdb re-analyzed the 5' RACE reads; it lists each CDR3 protein once, without DNA. The sample table sets out around 160,000 distinct CDR3 sequences. For these receptors, no antigen is known. The sequenced material came from naive CXCR3+ CD8+ T cells from blood. The subset denotes: CD45RO-CCR7+CD27+CD95- naive CD8+ T cells expressing CXCR3 (TNR3+). Receptors were obtained from a human donor in good health. Some clones in this sample may be carry-over from other donors' samples.

The chain recombines TRBV28 with TRBJ2-5; the D call from TCRdb, TRBD2, cannot be confirmed without DNA. The CDR3 totals 16 residues. CDR1 is MDHEN, CDR2 SYDVKM, per germline. CDR3: CASSFSQAGEGETQYF.

The V and J genes are TRBV4-1 and TRBJ2-1; TCRdb picks TRBD1, but there is no DNA to check that call. This CDR3 spans 12 amino acids. Germline V gene sequence: CDR1 MGHRA, CDR2 YSYEKL. CDR3: CASRRLGGEQFF.

The chain couples TRBV12-3 or TRBV12-4 to TRBJ1-2; TCRdb's D call of TRBD1 is untestable without DNA. The CDR3 is 13 residues long. CDR3: CASSSGTAYGYTF.

The chain has TRBV30 and TRBJ2-7. Looked up from germline, CDR1 is GTSNPN and CDR2 is SVGIG (reference sequence). The CDR3 spans 14 residues. This CDR3 reads CAWTMSLGTYEQYF.

The gene calls are TRBV29-1 and TRBJ2-3; TCRdb gives TRBD2 as the D gene, but with no DNA this cannot be confirmed. The germline gives CDR1 SQVTM, CDR2 ANQGSEA. The CDR3 consists of 15 residues. This CDR3 reads CSVEGGGVLTDTQYF.

The rearrangement joins TRBV15 to TRBJ2-3. This CDR3 has 13 residues. Germline loops: CDR1 LNHNV, CDR2 YYDKDF (reference sequence). CDR3: CATSRVVTDTQYF. Full variable domain (rest looked up from reference TRBV15 and TRBJ2-3): DAMVIQNPRYQVTQFGKPVTLSCSQTLNHNVMYWYQQKSSQAPKLLFHYYDKDFNNEADTPDNFQSRRPNTSFCFLDIRSPGLGDTAMYLCATSRVVTDTQYFGPGTRLTVL.

The J gene is TRBJ1-6, the V gene TRBV7-8; there is no DNA to check the TCRdb D call of TRBD1. The CDR3 length is 16 residues. CDR1 and CDR2 from the germline V gene are SGHVS and FQNEAQ. The CDR3 loop reads CASSLGPTGTNSPLHF. The full variable domain, with the rest looked up from reference TRBV7-8 and TRBJ1-6, is GAGVSQSPRYKVAKRGQDVALRCDPISGHVSLFWYQQALGQGPEFLTYFQNEAQLDKSGLPSDRFFAERPEGSVSTLKIQRTQQEDSAVYLCASSLGPTGTNSPLHFGNGTRLTVT.

V gene TRBV7-2 combines with J gene TRBJ1-5. Germline values: CDR1 SGHTA, CDR2 FQGNSA. The CDR3 totals 12 residues. CDR3 in amino acids: CASSLVGQPQHF.

V usage is TRBV30 and J usage is TRBJ2-3; the D gene TCRdb calls, TRBD1, cannot be checked with no DNA. Germline V CDR1 and CDR2: GTSNPN, SVGIG (reference sequence). This CDR3 comprises 14 residues. CDR3 in amino acids: CAWSTGVSADTQYF.

The chain's CDR3 is CASRSSGELFF. The chain recombines TRBV5-1 with TRBJ2-2. The CDR3 has 11 residues. Germline CDR1 and CDR2: SGHRS and YFSETQ.

The chain couples TRBV7-2 to TRBJ2-7; TCRdb's D call, TRBD1, is unchecked because there is no DNA. Germline V gene lookup returns CDR1 SGHTA and CDR2 FQGNSA. This CDR3 spans 13 amino acids. The CDR3: CASRLTGDYEQYF.

The gene calls are TRBV29-1 and TRBJ2-2. Germline CDR1 is SQVTM and CDR2 is ANQGSEA. The CDR3 loop spans 11 amino acids. The CDR3 sequence is CSVEDLGELFF.

The genes are TRBV20-1 and TRBJ2-2; TCRdb calls TRBD2, which cannot be checked without DNA. CDR1 DFQATT and CDR2 SNEGSKA come from the germline V gene (reference sequence). The CDR3 has 13 amino acids. This CDR3 is CSAVPGLGGELFF.

The chain uses TRBV7-9 and TRBJ2-6; absent DNA, TCRdb's TRBD2 call cannot be checked. CDR3 length equals 20 residues. Germline-derived CDR1 and CDR2 are SEHNR and FQNEAQ (reference sequence). CDR3: CASSHSLGLLLPSGANVLTF.

The chain uses TRBV20-1 and TRBJ1-1. The V gene's germline CDR1 is DFQATT and CDR2 SNEGSKA (reference sequence). CDR3 length: 14 amino acids. CDR3 loop: CSARSNSLPTEAFF.

The chain employs TRBV14 and TRBJ2-3. CDR1 and CDR2 (germline): SGHDN, FVKESK. This CDR3 contains 13 residues. The CDR3 sequence is CASSQTSLDTQYF.

The rearrangement uses TRBV3-1 and TRBJ2-7; the D call of TRBD1 rests on TCRdb alone, since no DNA is present to check it. CDR1 and CDR2 from the germline V gene are LGHDT and YNNKEL (reference sequence). The CDR3 runs to 15 residues. The CDR3 here is CASSNTGTDPYEQYF.

The V call is TRBV27, the J call TRBJ2-1; TCRdb's D call of TRBD2 is untestable without DNA. Per the germline V gene, CDR1 is MNHEY and CDR2 is SMNVEV (reference sequence). The CDR3 sequence is 17 residues long. This CDR3 reads CASSPSPSGVPYNEQFF.

V gene TRBV6-2 or TRBV6-3 combines with J gene TRBJ2-2; TCRdb designates TRBD1, a call that cannot be tested without DNA. The CDR3 extends over 14 amino acids. Germline V gene data show CDR1 as MNHEY and CDR2 as SVGEGT. CDR3 sequence: CASTPKGEAGELFF.

The chain is built from TRBV20-1 and TRBJ2-1; with no DNA, the TCRdb D assignment of TRBD1 cannot be verified. The CDR3 is 15 residues long. The germline CDR1 and CDR2 sequences are DFQATT and SNEGSKA (reference sequence). The chain's CDR3 is CSAIQGQGFYNEQFF.

V gene TRBV7-9 combines with J gene TRBJ2-7; the TCRdb D gene call, TRBD1, has no DNA to confirm it. Germline-derived CDR1 and CDR2 are SEHNR and FQNEAQ (reference sequence). CDR3 length: 16 amino acids. This chain's CDR3 is CASSPSTGTGAYEQYF.

This rearrangement joins TRBV28 to TRBJ1-1; lacking DNA, the TRBD1 call made by TCRdb goes unchecked. This CDR3 is 14 amino acids long. Germline V gene data show CDR1 as MDHEN and CDR2 as SYDVKM. CDR3 loop: CASILAAPGTEAFF. Supplemented by reference TRBV28 and TRBJ1-1, the full variable domain reads DVKVTQSSRYLVKRTGEKVFLECVQDMDHENMFWYRQDPGLGLRLIYFSYDVKMKEKGDIPEGYSVSREKKERFSLILESASTNQTSMYLCASILAAPGTEAFFGQGTRLTVV.

CDR3 in amino acids: CASSLDRGAYEQYF. The chain employs TRBV5-4 and TRBJ2-7; TCRdb's D call, TRBD1, is unchecked because there is no DNA. The CDR3 covers 14 residues. CDR1 is SGHNT, CDR2 YYREEE, per germline (reference sequence).

The V call is TRBV2, the J call TRBJ2-3; the D call of TRBD2 rests on TCRdb alone, since no DNA is present to check it. The CDR3 contains 19 residues. Germline V gene data show CDR1 as SNHLY and CDR2 as FYNNEI. This chain's CDR3 is CASRALAGGTTPRTDTQYF.

The rearrangement links TRBV19 to TRBJ1-4. Germline-derived CDR1 and CDR2 are LNHDA and SQIVND (reference sequence). This CDR3 has 14 amino acids. CDR3 sequence: CASMEEGTNEKLFF. The whole variable domain, remainder taken from reference TRBV19 and TRBJ1-4, is DGGITQSPKYLFRKEGQNVTLSCEQNLNHDAMYWYRQDPGQGLRLIYYSQIVNDFQKGDIAEGYSVSREKKESFPLTVTSAQKNPTAFYLCASMEEGTNEKLFFGSGTQLSVL.

The chain links TRBV5-1 to TRBJ2-1; lacking DNA, the TRBD2 call made by TCRdb goes unchecked. The CDR3 is 14 residues long. Germline CDR1 is SGHRS and CDR2 is YFSETQ. CDR3: CASSSASFYNEQFF. The full variable domain, its missing parts supplied by reference TRBV5-1 and TRBJ2-1, is KAGVTQTPRYLIKTRGQQVTLSCSPISGHRSVSWYQQTPGQGLQFLFEYFSETQRNKGNFPGRFSGRQFSNSRSEMNVSTLELGDSALYLCASSSASFYNEQFFGPGTRLTVL.

The chain is built from TRBV29-1 and TRBJ2-5; TCRdb selects TRBD2, and the lack of DNA leaves this call unchecked. The germline V gene has CDR1 SQVTM and CDR2 ANQGSEA. This CDR3 region has 14 residues. The CDR3 protein is CSVEPAGEQETQYF.

The rearrangement links TRBV4-3 to TRBJ2-7; TCRdb returns TRBD1, unconfirmable since there is no DNA. The CDR3 has 15 residues. Germline-derived CDR1 and CDR2 are LGHNA and YSLEER. The CDR3 region is CASSQSGQGALEQYF.

The gene calls are TRBV20-1 and TRBJ2-7; TCRdb's assignment of TRBD1 cannot be checked, as there is no DNA. The germline gives CDR1 DFQATT, CDR2 SNEGSKA (reference sequence). This CDR3 has 15 amino acids. This CDR3 is CSARDLESGFYEQYF.

The chain couples TRBV29-1 to TRBJ2-7; TCRdb lists TRBD2, though no DNA is available to test this call. CDR1 and CDR2 from the germline V gene are SQVTM and ANQGSEA. This CDR3 is 13 amino acids long. CDR3: CSVEGTTGNEQYF.